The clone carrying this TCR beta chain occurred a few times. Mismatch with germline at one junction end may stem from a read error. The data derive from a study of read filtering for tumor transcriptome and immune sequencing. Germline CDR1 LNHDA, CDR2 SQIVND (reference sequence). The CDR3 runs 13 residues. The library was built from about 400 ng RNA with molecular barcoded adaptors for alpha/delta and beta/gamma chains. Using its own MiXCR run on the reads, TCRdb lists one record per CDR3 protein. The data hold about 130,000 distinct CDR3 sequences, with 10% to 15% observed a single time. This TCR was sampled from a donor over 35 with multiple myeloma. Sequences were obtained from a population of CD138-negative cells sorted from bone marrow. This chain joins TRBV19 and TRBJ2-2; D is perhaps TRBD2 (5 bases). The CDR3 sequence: CASSISSTGELLF. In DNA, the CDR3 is TGTGCCAGTAGTATTTCTTCCACCGGGGAGCTGCTTTTT.